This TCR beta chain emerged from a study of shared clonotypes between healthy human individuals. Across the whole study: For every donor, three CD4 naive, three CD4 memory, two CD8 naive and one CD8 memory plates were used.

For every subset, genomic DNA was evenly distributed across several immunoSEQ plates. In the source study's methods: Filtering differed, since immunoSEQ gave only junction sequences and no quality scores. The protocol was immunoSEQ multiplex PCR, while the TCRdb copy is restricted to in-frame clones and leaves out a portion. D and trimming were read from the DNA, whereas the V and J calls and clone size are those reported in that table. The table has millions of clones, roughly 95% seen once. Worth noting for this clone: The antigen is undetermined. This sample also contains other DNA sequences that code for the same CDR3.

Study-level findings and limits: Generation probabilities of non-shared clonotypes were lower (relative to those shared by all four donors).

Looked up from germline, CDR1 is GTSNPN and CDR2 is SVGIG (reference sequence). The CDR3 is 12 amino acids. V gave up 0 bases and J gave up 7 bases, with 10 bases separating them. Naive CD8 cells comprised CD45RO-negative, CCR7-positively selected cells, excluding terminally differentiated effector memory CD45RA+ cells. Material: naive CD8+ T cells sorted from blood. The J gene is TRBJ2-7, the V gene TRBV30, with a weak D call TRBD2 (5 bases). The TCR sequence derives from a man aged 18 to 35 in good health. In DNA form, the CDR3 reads TGTGCCTGGAGTGTACCAGGCGGGGAGCAGTACTTC. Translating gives CAWSVPGGEQYF.